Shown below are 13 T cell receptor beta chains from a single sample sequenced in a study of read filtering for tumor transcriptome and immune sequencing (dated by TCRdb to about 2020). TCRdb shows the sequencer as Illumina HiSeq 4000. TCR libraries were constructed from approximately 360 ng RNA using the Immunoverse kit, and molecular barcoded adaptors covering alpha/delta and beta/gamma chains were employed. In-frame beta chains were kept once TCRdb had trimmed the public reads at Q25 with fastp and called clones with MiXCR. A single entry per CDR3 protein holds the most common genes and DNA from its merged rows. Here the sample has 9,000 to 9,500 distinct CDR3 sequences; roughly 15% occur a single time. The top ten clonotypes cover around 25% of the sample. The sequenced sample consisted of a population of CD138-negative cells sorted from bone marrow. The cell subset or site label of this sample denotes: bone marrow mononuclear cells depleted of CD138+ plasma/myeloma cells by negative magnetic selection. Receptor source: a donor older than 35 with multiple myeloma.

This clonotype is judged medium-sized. The CDR3 DNA reads TGTGCCAGCAGCTTAGACGACAGCCATTGGATACAAGAGACCCAGTACTTC. Translated: CASSLDDSHWIQETQYF. This chain links TRBV11-2 with TRBJ2-5; a possible D gene is TRBD1 (5 bases). The CDR3 has 17 residues. The V end lost 0 bases, the J end lost 2 bases, and 16 bases lay between the germline ends. Germline V gene data show CDR1 as SGHAT and CDR2 as FQNNGV.

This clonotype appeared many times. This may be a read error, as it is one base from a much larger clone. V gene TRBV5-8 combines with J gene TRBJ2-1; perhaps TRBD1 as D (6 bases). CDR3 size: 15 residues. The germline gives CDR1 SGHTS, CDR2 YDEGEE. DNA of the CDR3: TGTGCCAGCAGCCCGAGGACTGGGGGCCACAATGGGCAGTTCTTC. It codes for CASSPRTGGHNGQFF.

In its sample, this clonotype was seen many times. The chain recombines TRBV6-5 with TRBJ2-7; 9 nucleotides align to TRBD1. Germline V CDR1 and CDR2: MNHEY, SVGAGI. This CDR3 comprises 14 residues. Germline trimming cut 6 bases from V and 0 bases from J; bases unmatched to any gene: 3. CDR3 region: CASRPGQGSYEQYF. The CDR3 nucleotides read TGTGCCAGCAGGCCGGGACAGGGCTCCTACGAGCAGTACTTC.

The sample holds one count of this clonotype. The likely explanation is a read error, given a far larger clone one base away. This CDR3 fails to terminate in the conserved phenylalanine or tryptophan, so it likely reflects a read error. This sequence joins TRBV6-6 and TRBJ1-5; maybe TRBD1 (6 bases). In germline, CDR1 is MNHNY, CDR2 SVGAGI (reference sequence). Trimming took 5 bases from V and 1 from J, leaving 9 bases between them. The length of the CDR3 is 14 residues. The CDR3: CASSTTGSNQPQHI. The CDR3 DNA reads TGTGCCAGCAGTACCACAGGGAGCAATCAGCCCCAGCATATT.

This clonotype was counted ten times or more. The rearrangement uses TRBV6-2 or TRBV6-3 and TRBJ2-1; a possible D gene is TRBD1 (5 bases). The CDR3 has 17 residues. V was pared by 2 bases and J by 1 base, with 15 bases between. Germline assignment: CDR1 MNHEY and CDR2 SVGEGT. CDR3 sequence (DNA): TGTGCCAGCAGTTACCCGGCAGGGTGGGGTTCCTACAATGAGCAGTTCTTC. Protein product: CASSYPAGWGSYNEQFF.

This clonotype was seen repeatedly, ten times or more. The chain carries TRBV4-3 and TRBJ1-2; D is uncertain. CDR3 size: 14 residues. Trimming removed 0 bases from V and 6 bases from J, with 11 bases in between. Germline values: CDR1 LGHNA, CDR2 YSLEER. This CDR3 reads CASSQDDPRNGYTF. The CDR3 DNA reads TGCGCCAGCAGCCAAGATGACCCGAGAAATGGCTACACCTTC.

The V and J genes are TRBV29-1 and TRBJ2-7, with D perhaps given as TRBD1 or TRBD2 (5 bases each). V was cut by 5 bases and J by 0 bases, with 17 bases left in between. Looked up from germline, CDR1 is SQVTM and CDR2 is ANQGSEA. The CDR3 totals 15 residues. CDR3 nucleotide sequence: TGCAGCGTTACCCCGCCGGGACGGAGCTCCTACGAGCAGTACTTC. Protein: CSVTPPGRSSYEQYF.

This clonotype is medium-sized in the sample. CDR3 sequence (DNA): TGTGCCAGCAGCAAAGGACTAGCGGGGGAGAATGAGCAGTTCTTC. Its translation: CASSKGLAGENEQFF. This chain joins TRBV11-2 and TRBJ2-1; 13 bases agree with TRBD2. J was trimmed by 7 bases and V by 5 bases; bases with no gene match: 5. This CDR3 contains 15 residues. Germline V CDR1 and CDR2: SGHAT, FQNNGV.

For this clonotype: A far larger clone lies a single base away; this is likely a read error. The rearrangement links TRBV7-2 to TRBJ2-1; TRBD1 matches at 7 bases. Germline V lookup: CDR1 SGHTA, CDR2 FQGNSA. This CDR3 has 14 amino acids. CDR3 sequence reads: CASSLQGSSNEQFF. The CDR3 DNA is TGTGCCAGCAGCCTACAGGGGTCCTCCAATGAGCAGTTCTTC. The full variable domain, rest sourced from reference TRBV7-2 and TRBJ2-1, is GAGVSQSPSNKVTEKGKDVELRCDPISGHTALYWYRQSLGQGLEFLIYFQGNSAPDKSGLPSDRFSAERTGGSVSTLTIQRTQQEDSAVYLCASSLQGSSNEQFFGPGTRLTVL.

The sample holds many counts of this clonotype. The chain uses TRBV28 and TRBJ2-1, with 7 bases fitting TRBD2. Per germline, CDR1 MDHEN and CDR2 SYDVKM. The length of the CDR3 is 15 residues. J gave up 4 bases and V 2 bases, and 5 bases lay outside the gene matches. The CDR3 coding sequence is TGTGCCAGCAGTTTAAAGCGGGGCCTGTACAATGAGCAGTTCTTC. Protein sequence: CASSLKRGLYNEQFF. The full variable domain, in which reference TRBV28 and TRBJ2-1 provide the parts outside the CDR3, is DVKVTQSSRYLVKRTGEKVFLECVQDMDHENMFWYRQDPGLGLRLIYFSYDVKMKEKGDIPEGYSVSREKKERFSLILESASTNQTSMYLCASSLKRGLYNEQFFGPGTRLTVL.

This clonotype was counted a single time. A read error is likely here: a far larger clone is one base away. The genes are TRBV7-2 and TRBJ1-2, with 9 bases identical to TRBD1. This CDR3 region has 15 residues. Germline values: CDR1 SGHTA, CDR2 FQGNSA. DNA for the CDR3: TGTGCCAGCAGCTTAGGAGGACAGGGGAGCTATGGCCACACCTTC. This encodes CASSLGGQGSYGHTF.

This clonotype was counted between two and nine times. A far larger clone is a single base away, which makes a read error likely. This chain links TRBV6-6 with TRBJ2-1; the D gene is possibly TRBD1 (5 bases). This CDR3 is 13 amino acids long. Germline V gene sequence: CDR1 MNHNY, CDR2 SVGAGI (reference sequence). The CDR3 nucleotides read TGTGCCGGCAGTTATAGTGGGGCCGATGAGCAGTTCTTC. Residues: CAGSYSGADEQFF.

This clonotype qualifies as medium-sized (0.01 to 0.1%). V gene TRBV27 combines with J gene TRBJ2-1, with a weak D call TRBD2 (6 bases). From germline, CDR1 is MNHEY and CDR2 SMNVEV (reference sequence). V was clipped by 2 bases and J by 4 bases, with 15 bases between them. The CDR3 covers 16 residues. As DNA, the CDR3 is TGTGCCAGCAGTTTAGTTGGCGGGGCCGATTACAATGAGCAGTTCTTC. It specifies CASSLVGGADYNEQFF.